This T cell receptor beta chain was recovered during a study of beta chain features in type 1 diabetes. CDR3 length equals 16 residues. V lost 0 bases to trimming and J lost 2 bases; unmatched junction nucleotides: 4. CDR1 and CDR2 from the germline V gene are LNHNV and YYDKDF (reference sequence). Only a few counts were recorded for this clone. Its antigen is currently unknown. Study-wide points: Moderately but significantly shorter TCRB CDR3s were found in Type 1 diabetes patients in all four CD4+ subsets. In the patient group, naive, central memory and Treg TCRB repertoires seemed more alike than in the healthy donor group.

Every bit of the isolated RNA underwent reverse transcription, so sequencing read expressed TCRB transcripts. Measured with immunoSEQ multiplex PCR; TCRdb has only the in-frame clones, and not every one. The profile shows roughly 330,000 clones, around an eighth of them singletons. Material: naive CD4+ T cells from blood. V usage is TRBV15 and J usage is TRBJ1-3, with 7 bases lining up with TRBD1. This clonotype was obtained from a woman in her late teens or twenties with type 1 diabetes. The DNA for the CDR3 is TGTGCCACCAGCAGAGACGACAGGGCGGCTGGAAACACCATATATTTT. Encoded protein: CATSRDDRAAGNTIYF.